Shown below are 8 T cell receptor beta chains from a single sample sequenced in a study of blood T cells in healthy people across ages. Combining a sample-barcoded 5' primer with a J-beta primer mix, a second PCR ran for about 7 to 12 cycles. TCRdb reprocessed the 5' RACE reads with MiXCR, giving one entry per CDR3 protein. This table has about 1.6 million distinct CDR3 sequences, around 36% appearing once. The material sequenced was blood. Every receptor here comes from a woman aged 25 to 39 in good health.

This clonotype has just a few counts. The chain has TRBV5-1 and TRBJ2-1; D is possibly TRBD2 (6 bases). Germline V gives CDR1 SGHRS, CDR2 YFSETQ. The CDR3 runs to 16 residues. V was shortened by 5 bases and J by 8 bases, with 23 bases between the two germline ends. CDR3 loop: CASRGTGLSMVDEQFF. The CDR3 DNA reads as TGCGCCAGCAGGGGGACTGGACTATCCATGGTTGATGAGCAGTTCTTC.

Here the CDR3 DNA reads TGCAGTGCTACGACAGGGGTCACCTCCTACGAGCAGTACTTC. Amino acids: CSATTGVTSYEQYF. J is TRBJ2-7 and V is TRBV20-1; 8 nucleotides agree with TRBD1. V lost 4 bases to trimming and J lost 0 bases; unmatched junction nucleotides: 5. In germline, CDR1 is DFQATT, CDR2 SNEGSKA (reference sequence). This CDR3 spans 14 amino acids.

The chain employs TRBV5-1 and TRBJ1-1; maybe TRBD1 (5 bases). The CDR3 covers 14 residues. Per germline, CDR1 SGHRS and CDR2 YFSETQ. Trimming cost V 4 bases and J 4 bases, with 14 bases left between them. As DNA, the CDR3 is TGCGCCAGCAGCCCAACTCGTGGGGCCACTGAAGCTTTCTTT. Encoded protein: CASSPTRGATEAFF.

The chain combines TRBV29-1 with TRBJ2-1; TRBD1 is a possible D gene (5 bases). There are 16 residues in the CDR3. The germline V gene encodes CDR1 SQVTM and CDR2 ANQGSEA. V was pared by 6 bases and J by 4 bases, with 22 bases between. CDR3: CSVKPLDSRTYNEQFF. For the CDR3, the DNA is TGCAGCGTGAAACCATTAGACAGCCGAACGTACAATGAGCAGTTCTTC.

V usage is TRBV7-9 and J usage is TRBJ2-3; the D gene is possibly TRBD2 (6 bases). The CDR3 length is 16 residues. V was shortened by 3 bases and J by 3 bases, with 16 bases between the two germline ends. Germline lookup yields CDR1 SEHNR and CDR2 FQNEAQ (reference sequence). This CDR3 reads CASSLGGERRTDTQYF. The CDR3 DNA sequence: TGTGCCAGCAGCTTGGGCGGGGAGCGGAGGACAGATACGCAGTATTTT.

This clonotype has just a few counts. The V call is TRBV6-5, the J call TRBJ2-1; D uncertain. This CDR3 comprises 15 residues. The V end lost 0 bases, the J end lost 10 bases, and 16 bases lay between the germline ends. From germline, CDR1 is MNHEY and CDR2 SVGAGI. The CDR3: CASSYSTTFPREQFF. CDR3 bases: TGTGCCAGCAGTTACTCGACGACTTTCCCACGGGAGCAGTTCTTC.

There are a few counts of this clonotype. The J gene is TRBJ2-7, the V gene TRBV18, with a possible D match to TRBD2 (7 bases). CDR1 KGHSH and CDR2 LQKENI come from the germline V gene. This CDR3 comprises 15 residues. Trimming removed 3 bases at V and 6 bases at J, with 18 bases between. The CDR3 bases are TGTGCCAGCTCACCCGCGGCGGGCCGGGGGGCCGAGCAGTACTTC. Its protein product is CASSPAAGRGAEQYF.

This clonotype was detected only a few times. J is TRBJ2-7 and V is TRBV9, with D uncertain. Germline CDR1 reads SGDLS; CDR2 reads YYNGEE. V was cut by 0 bases and J by 3 bases, with 7 bases left in between. CDR3 length: 13 amino acids. The CDR3 coding sequence is TGTGCCAGCAGCGTAGCTCCCAGCTACGAGCAGTACTTC. Protein sequence: CASSVAPSYEQYF.